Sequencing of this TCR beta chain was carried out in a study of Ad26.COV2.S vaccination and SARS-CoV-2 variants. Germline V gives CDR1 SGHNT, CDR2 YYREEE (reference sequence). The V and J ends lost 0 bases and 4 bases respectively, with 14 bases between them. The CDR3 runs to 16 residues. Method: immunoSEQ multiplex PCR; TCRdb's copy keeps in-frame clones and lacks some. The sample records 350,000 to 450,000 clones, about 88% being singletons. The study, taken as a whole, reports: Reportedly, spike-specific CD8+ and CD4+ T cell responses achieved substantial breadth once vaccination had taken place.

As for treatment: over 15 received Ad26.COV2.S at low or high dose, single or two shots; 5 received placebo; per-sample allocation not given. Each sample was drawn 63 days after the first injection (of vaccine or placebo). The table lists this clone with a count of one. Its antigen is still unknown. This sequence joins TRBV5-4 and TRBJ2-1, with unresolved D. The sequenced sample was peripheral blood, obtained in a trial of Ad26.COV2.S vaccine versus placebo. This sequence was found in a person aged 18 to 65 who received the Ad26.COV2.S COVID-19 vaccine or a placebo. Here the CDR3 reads CASSLARSGLYNEQFF. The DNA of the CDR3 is TGTGCCAGCAGCTTGGCCCGATCGGGCCTTTACAATGAGCAGTTCTTC. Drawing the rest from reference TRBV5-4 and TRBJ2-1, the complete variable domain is ETGVTQSPTHLIKTRGQQVTLRCSSQSGHNTVSWYQQALGQGPQFIFQYYREEENGRGNFPPRFSGLQFPNYSSELNVNALELDDSALYLCASSLARSGLYNEQFFGPGTRLTVL.